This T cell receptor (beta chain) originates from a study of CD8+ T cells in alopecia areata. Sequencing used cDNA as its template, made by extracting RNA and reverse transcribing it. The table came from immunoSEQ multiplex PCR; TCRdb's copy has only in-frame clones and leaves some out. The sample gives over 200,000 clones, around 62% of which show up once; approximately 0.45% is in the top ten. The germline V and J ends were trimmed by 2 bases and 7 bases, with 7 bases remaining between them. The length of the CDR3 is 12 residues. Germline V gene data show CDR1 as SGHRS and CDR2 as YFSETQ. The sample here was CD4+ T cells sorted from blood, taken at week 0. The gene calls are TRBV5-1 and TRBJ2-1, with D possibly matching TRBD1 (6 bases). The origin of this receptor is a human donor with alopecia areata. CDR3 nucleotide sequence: TGCGCCAGCAGCTTCAGGGGAAATGAGCAGTTCTTC. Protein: CASSFRGNEQFF.